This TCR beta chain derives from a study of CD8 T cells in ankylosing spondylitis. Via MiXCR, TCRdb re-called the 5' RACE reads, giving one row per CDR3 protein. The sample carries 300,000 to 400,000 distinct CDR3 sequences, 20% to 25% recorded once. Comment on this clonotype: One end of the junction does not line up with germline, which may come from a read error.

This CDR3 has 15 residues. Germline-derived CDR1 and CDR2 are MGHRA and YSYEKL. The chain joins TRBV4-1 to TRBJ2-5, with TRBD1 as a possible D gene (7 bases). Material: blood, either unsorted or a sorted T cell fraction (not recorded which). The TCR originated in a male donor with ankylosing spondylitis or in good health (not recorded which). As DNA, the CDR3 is TGCACCAGCAGCCAGGAGGGACAGAGGGCAGAGACCCAGTACTTC. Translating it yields CTSSQEGQRAETQYF.